This entry lists 29 T cell receptor beta chains sequenced from one sample in a study of long-term antiretroviral therapy in people with HIV. Runs used v3.0 of the immunoSEQ assay and were done at survey level. This table comes from immunoSEQ multiplex PCR, and its TCRdb copy is limited to in-frame clones, with some not included. Of around 12,000 clones listed, 60% to 80% are singletons. The material sequenced was unsorted PBMCs, taken 0.8 years before starting antiretroviral therapy. Source of these receptors: a woman aged 40 to 49 with HIV.

The rearrangement joins TRBV29-1 to TRBJ2-7, with D possibly TRBD1 on 5 matching bases. The germline gives CDR1 SQVTM, CDR2 ANQGSEA. This CDR3 is built from 13 residues. The V end was cut by 4 bases, the J end by 2 bases, with 12 bases between. The CDR3 DNA follows: TGCAGCGTTGCATCAGGGTTAGCCTACGAGCAGTACTTC. This sequence encodes CSVASGLAYEQYF.

V usage is TRBV2 and J usage is TRBJ1-2, with D possibly TRBD1 on 6 matching bases. CDR3 length: 15 amino acids. The germline V gene has CDR1 SNHLY and CDR2 FYNNEI. V shed 8 bases and J shed 4 bases, with 20 bases lying between them. The CDR3 coding sequence is TGTGCCAGCGGAGGGGGACTCCTTGTTCTCTATGGCTACACCTTC. Protein sequence: CASGGGLLVLYGYTF.

This clone turned up a few times. V usage is TRBV7-6 and J usage is TRBJ1-5; 11 positions agree with TRBD1. J gave up 1 base and V 1 base, and 0 bases lay outside the gene matches. Per the germline V gene, CDR1 is SGHVS and CDR2 is FNYEAQ. This CDR3 spans 16 amino acids. The CDR3 bases are TGTGCCAGCAGCTTAGGGACAGGGGGCAGCAATCAGCCCCAGCATTTT. It specifies CASSLGTGGSNQPQHF. Full variable domain (outside the CDR3, taken from reference TRBV7-6 and TRBJ1-5): GAGVSQSPRYKVTKRGQDVALRCDPISGHVSLYWYRQALGQGPEFLTYFNYEAQQDKSGLPNDRFSAERPEGSISTLTIQRTEQRDSAMYRCASSLGTGGSNQPQHFGDGTRLSIL.

This clone has just one count. V and J are TRBV5-6 and TRBJ2-3; TRBD2 is a possible D gene (6 bases). The CDR3 loop spans 12 amino acids. Per the germline V gene, CDR1 is SGHDT and CDR2 is YYEEEE. Deletions cut 5 bases from V and 4 bases from J, with 8 bases between. The CDR3, as DNA: TGTGCCAGCAGTTGGGGGGCAGATACGCAGTATTTT. Its protein product is CASSWGADTQYF.

The genes are TRBV27 and TRBJ1-1; 9 bases match TRBD1. The CDR3 is 13 residues long. Germline values: CDR1 MNHEY, CDR2 SMNVEV (reference sequence). The V and J ends lost 5 bases and 4 bases, in that order; junction bases with no gene match: 2. Written as DNA, the CDR3 is TGTGCCAGCAGTACAGGGGGCTTCACTGAAGCTTTCTTT. Translating it yields CASSTGGFTEAFF.

This clone has a handful of counts. This sequence joins TRBV19 and TRBJ1-4; D not resolved. The V end lost 8 bases, the J end lost 7 bases, and 5 bases lay between the germline ends. The CDR3 covers 10 residues. The germline V gene encodes CDR1 LNHDA and CDR2 SQIVND (reference sequence). The CDR3 sequence: CASSSEKLFF. The CDR3 coding sequence is TGTGCCAGTTCAAGTGAAAAACTGTTTTTT.

This rearrangement joins TRBV15 to TRBJ1-1; unclear D gene. There are 16 residues in the CDR3. CDR1 and CDR2 from the germline V gene are LNHNV and YYDKDF (reference sequence). Trimming left V 0 bases short and J 0 bases short, with 11 bases between. The CDR3 region has the DNA TGTGCCACCAGCAGAGATCTTATGGGCATGAACACTGAAGCTTTCTTT. This codes for CATSRDLMGMNTEAFF.

The chain carries TRBV7-8 and TRBJ2-1, with no clear D. The V end lost 0 bases, the J end lost 1 base, and 13 bases lay between the germline ends. The CDR3 totals 17 residues. Germline CDR1 reads SGHVS; CDR2 reads FQNEAQ. CDR3 sequence: CASSLALTLGSYNEQFF. CDR3 nucleotides: TGTGCCAGCAGCTTAGCGCTTACTTTGGGGTCCTACAATGAGCAGTTCTTC. Combining the CDR3 with reference TRBV7-8 and TRBJ2-1 gives the whole variable domain GAGVSQSPRYKVAKRGQDVALRCDPISGHVSLFWYQQALGQGPEFLTYFQNEAQLDKSGLPSDRFFAERPEGSVSTLKIQRTQQEDSAVYLCASSLALTLGSYNEQFFGPGTRLTVL.

This clone was seen a handful of times. The chain joins TRBV6-6 to TRBJ2-3; no clear D. V was cut by 4 bases and J by 5 bases, with 4 bases left in between. CDR3 length: 11 amino acids. Germline lookup yields CDR1 MNHNY and CDR2 SVGAGI (reference sequence). The CDR3 DNA is TGTGCCAGCAGTTTCGGAGATACGCAGTATTTT. Protein: CASSFGDTQYF.

This clone was observed a handful of times. The CDR3 coding sequence is TGTGCCAGCAGTCGGGACAGGAGTAACTACGAGCAGTACTTC. Amino acids: CASSRDRSNYEQYF. The chain combines TRBV6-5 with TRBJ2-7; TRBD1 agrees at 8 bases. This CDR3 contains 14 residues. After removal of 5 bases from V and 3 bases from J, the junction contained 6 bases not matched to a gene. Germline assignment: CDR1 MNHEY and CDR2 SVGAGI.

This chain links TRBV7-6 with TRBJ2-3; no reliable D call. This CDR3 is built from 13 residues. V shed 1 base and J shed 5 bases, with 7 bases lying between them. Germline V gene lookup returns CDR1 SGHVS and CDR2 FNYEAQ. For the CDR3, the DNA is TGTGCCAGCAGCTTAGGCCGAGGAGATACGCAGTATTTT. It yields the protein CASSLGRGDTQYF.

The genes are TRBV5-8 and TRBJ1-2; tentatively, D is TRBD1 (6 bases). The CDR3 spans 14 residues. Germline-derived CDR1 and CDR2 are SGHTS and YDEGEE. Trimming left V 4 bases short and J 3 bases short, with 13 bases between. Here the CDR3 reads CASSMRQAHYGYTF. The CDR3 bases are TGTGCCAGCAGCATGAGACAGGCGCACTATGGCTACACCTTC. Drawing the rest from reference TRBV5-8 and TRBJ1-2, the complete variable domain is EAGVTQSPTHLIKTRGQQATLRCSPISGHTSVYWYQQALGLGLQFLLWYDEGEERNRGNFPPRFSGRQFPNYSSELNVNALELEDSALYLCASSMRQAHYGYTFGSGTRLTVV.

The chain carries TRBV11-2 and TRBJ2-5, with D possibly being TRBD2 (6 bases). The V end was cut by 10 bases, the J end by 4 bases, with 13 bases between. The CDR3 has 12 amino acids. Germline-derived CDR1 and CDR2 are SGHAT and FQNNGV. The DNA of the CDR3 is TGTGCCACCGCGGGGAGTGGAGAGACCCAGTACTTC. This translates into CATAGSGETQYF.

CDR3 region: CASSIVGMGYTEAFF. The CDR3 region has the DNA TGTGCCAGTAGTATAGTGGGGATGGGCTACACTGAAGCTTTCTTT. V is TRBV19 and J is TRBJ1-1; no reliable D call. Germline CDR1 is LNHDA and CDR2 is SQIVND (reference sequence). V was trimmed by 1 base and J by 3 bases, leaving 12 bases between them. CDR3 length equals 15 residues.

This clone appeared once. The V and J genes are TRBV6-5 and TRBJ1-5; TRBD1 might be the D (5 bases). The V end was cut by 7 bases, the J end by 3 bases, with 10 bases between. CDR1 is MNHEY and CDR2 is SVGAGI in the germline V gene. The CDR3 runs to 13 residues. CDR3 DNA: TGTGCCAGCACAGCAGGACACAATCAGCCCCAGCATTTT. It specifies CASTAGHNQPQHF.

The CDR3 sequence is CASSPRQGTNTGELFF. The CDR3 coding sequence is TGTGCCAGCAGTCCCAGACAGGGAACGAACACCGGGGAGCTGTTTTTT. The chain joins TRBV28 to TRBJ2-2; TRBD1 matches at 7 bases. Germline CDR1 is MDHEN and CDR2 is SYDVKM. Trimming removed 5 bases from V and 0 bases from J; junction bases left unmatched: 6. The CDR3 is made up of 16 amino acids.

This chain uses TRBV2 with TRBJ2-2, with 7 bases fitting TRBD2. V lost 6 bases, J lost 1 base, and 8 bases stayed unmatched. CDR3 length equals 16 residues. The V gene's germline CDR1 is SNHLY and CDR2 FYNNEI. CDR3: CASRREVAGNTGELFF. The DNA of the CDR3 is TGTGCCAGCAGAAGGGAGGTAGCGGGGAACACCGGGGAGCTGTTTTTT. Complete variable domain (other parts from reference TRBV2 and TRBJ2-2): EPEVTQTPSHQVTQMGQEVILRCVPISNHLYFYWYRQILGQKVEFLVSFYNNEISEKSEIFDDQFSVERPDGSNFTLKIRSTKLEDSAMYFCASRREVAGNTGELFFGEGSRLTVL.

The genes are TRBV27 and TRBJ2-2; D is possibly TRBD1 (5 bases). This CDR3 region has 14 residues. V was clipped by 11 bases and J by 5 bases, with 18 bases between them. The germline gives CDR1 MNHEY, CDR2 SMNVEV (reference sequence). The CDR3 loop reads CAPRVWARTGELFF. For the CDR3, the DNA is TGTGCCCCCAGGGTCTGGGCTAGAACCGGGGAGCTGTTTTTT.

In this sample, this clone is medium-sized. The chain recombines TRBV20-1 with TRBJ2-3; no firm D call. CDR3 length: 10 residues. CDR1 is DFQATT and CDR2 is SNEGSKA in the germline V gene (reference sequence). V lost 2 bases, J lost 3 bases, and 0 bases lay in between. CDR3 in amino acids: CSARTDTQYF. As DNA, the CDR3 is TGCAGTGCTAGAACAGATACGCAGTATTTT.

This chain joins TRBV7-6 and TRBJ2-2; D is perhaps TRBD2 (6 bases). The V end was cut by 1 base, the J end by 2 bases, with 14 bases between. The germline V gene has CDR1 SGHVS and CDR2 FNYEAQ. This CDR3 has 17 residues. The CDR3, as DNA: TGTGCCAGCAGCTTAGAGCACCCTAGCGTTAACACCGGGGAGCTGTTTTTT. It yields the protein CASSLEHPSVNTGELFF.

This CDR3 reads CASSYSSGQAETQYF. CDR3 bases: TGTGCCAGCAGTTACTCCTCCGGACAGGCAGAGACCCAGTACTTC. The chain uses TRBV6-5 and TRBJ2-5; TRBD1 matches 7 bases. The CDR3 consists of 15 residues. Germline trimming cut 0 bases from V and 4 bases from J; bases unmatched to any gene: 5. Germline lookup yields CDR1 MNHEY and CDR2 SVGAGI.

The V gene is TRBV14, the J gene TRBJ2-2; D uncertain. The CDR3 length is 12 residues. Trimming took 6 bases from V and 5 from J, leaving 7 bases between them. Germline CDR1 SGHDN, CDR2 FVKESK. The DNA for the CDR3 is TGTGCCAGCAGTGGTGGGACCGGGGAGCTGTTTTTT. Its protein is CASSGGTGELFF. The whole variable domain, remainder taken from reference TRBV14 and TRBJ2-2, is EAGVTQFPSHSVIEKGQTVTLRCDPISGHDNLYWYRRVMGKEIKFLLHFVKESKQDESGMPNNRFLAERTGGTYSTLKVQPAELEDSGVYFCASSGGTGELFFGEGSRLTVL.

This clone was picked up one time. The rearrangement links TRBV29-1 to TRBJ1-1, with D hard to call. V was pared by 3 bases and J by 0 bases, with 8 bases between. This CDR3 is built from 13 residues. Germline values: CDR1 SQVTM, CDR2 ANQGSEA. The CDR3 sequence: CSVDKGLNTEAFF. CDR3 DNA: TGCAGCGTTGACAAGGGATTGAACACTGAAGCTTTCTTT.

This clone was picked up a small number of times. This chain joins TRBV7-8 and TRBJ2-7; TRBD2 might be the D (6 bases). With 5 bases removed from V and 5 bases from J, the gap between germline ends came to 16 bases. The CDR3 has 14 amino acids. Germline assignment: CDR1 SGHVS and CDR2 FQNEAQ. CDR3: CASSPPRRGDEQYF. The CDR3 nucleotides are TGTGCCAGCAGCCCGCCCCGGAGGGGTGACGAGCAGTACTTC.

This rearrangement joins TRBV15 to TRBJ1-1; TRBD1 agrees at 9 bases. The length of the CDR3 is 15 residues. The V gene end was trimmed by 4 bases and the J gene end by 2 bases; junction bases not matched to a gene: 5. The germline gives CDR1 LNHNV, CDR2 YYDKDF (reference sequence). The CDR3, as DNA: TGTGCCACCAGCACAAACAGGGGGCTTAACACTGAAGCTTTCTTT. It codes for CATSTNRGLNTEAFF.

The rearrangement uses TRBV5-1 and TRBJ2-1; 7 positions match TRBD2. CDR1 SGHRS and CDR2 YFSETQ come from the germline V gene. V lost 4 bases to trimming and J lost 1 base; unmatched junction nucleotides: 11. CDR3 length: 17 amino acids. CDR3 loop: CASSPGGGALSYNEQFF. The CDR3 DNA follows: TGCGCCAGCAGCCCCGGCGGGGGAGCTCTGTCCTACAATGAGCAGTTCTTC.

The chain recombines TRBV6-5 with TRBJ1-1, with a tentative D call TRBD1 (5 bases). The germline CDR1 and CDR2 sequences are MNHEY and SVGAGI. This CDR3 is built from 13 residues. The V and J ends lost 5 bases and 5 bases respectively, with 12 bases between them. Here the CDR3 reads CASSVQGLTEAFF. The CDR3 nucleotides are TGTGCCAGCAGTGTCCAGGGATTAACTGAAGCTTTCTTT.

This CDR3 reads CASSYSSQGGYTEAFF. Here the CDR3 DNA reads TGTGCCAGCAGTTACTCGAGTCAGGGTGGGTACACTGAAGCTTTCTTT. The chain links TRBV6-5 to TRBJ1-1; a weak D match, TRBD1 (5 bases). The ends were cut back, 0 bases at V and 3 bases at J, with 14 bases in the middle. The CDR3 extends over 16 amino acids. Germline CDR1 is MNHEY and CDR2 is SVGAGI.

The genes are TRBV5-1 and TRBJ2-1; D might be TRBD1 (7 bases). This CDR3 is 15 amino acids long. Trimming shortened V by 4 bases and J by 0 bases, and 11 bases separated the two germline ends. The germline gives CDR1 SGHRS, CDR2 YFSETQ. The CDR3 here is CASSGGTVSYNEQFF. The DNA of the CDR3 is TGCGCCAGCAGCGGCGGGACAGTCTCCTACAATGAGCAGTTCTTC. The full variable domain, completed using reference TRBV5-1 and TRBJ2-1, is KAGVTQTPRYLIKTRGQQVTLSCSPISGHRSVSWYQQTPGQGLQFLFEYFSETQRNKGNFPGRFSGRQFSNSRSEMNVSTLELGDSALYLCASSGGTVSYNEQFFGPGTRLTVL.